What follows describes a single T cell receptor beta chain. The antigen it recognizes is unknown. No much larger clone is present one base from it, and per-base qualities are unavailable. Genomic DNA was used for TRB sequencing, which was performed with the immunoSEQ assay at survey resolution or with the hsTCRB kit. Under the source paper's analysis protocol: The immunoSEQ software handled initial read processing, and the LymphoSeq R package was used for repertoire analyses. For each TRB dataset, clonality was calculated as 1 minus normalized Shannon entropy, and the Gini coefficient was computed as well. To infer phenotypes in unsorted samples, TRB sequences from sorted subsets of the recipient or donor were mapped onto unsorted samples from the same recipient. In TCRdb, the immuneACCESS table is reduced to in-frame sequences with V and J assigned. These tables do not hold every clone; where another copy was compared, an unresolved V gene accounts for under half, and the others remain unexplained. V, J and clone size are those of that table, while D and trimming were read from the DNA. The sample table holds 9,900 or so clones, of which 85% were seen once. Of the sample, approximately 15% is held by the ten largest clones.

What the treatment or condition label conveys for this sample: high-dose cyclophosphamide on days +3 and +4 as single-agent GVHD prophylaxis. For conditioning, the PTCy patients got busulfan and fludarabine, then a related or unrelated marrow graft, followed by cyclophosphamide on days +3 and +4. The PTCy-treated patients were enrolled in a prospective multi-institutional clinical trial. Peripheral blood and bone marrow mononuclear cells were isolated by Ficoll-Hypaque density centrifugation and were cryopreserved. These data are taken from a study of T cells after posttransplantation cyclophosphamide (TCRdb year 2016). Looking at the study overall: T cell repertoire reconstitution was tracked by TRB sequencing after myeloablative bone marrow transplantation in which posttransplantation cyclophosphamide was used as GVHD prophylaxis. Samples from roughly 35 PTCy-treated patients, along with samples from 15 to 20 of their related bone marrow donors, underwent antigen receptor sequencing. Because TRA and TRB clonality were tightly correlated in 9 samples, subsequent TCR analyses were focused on TRB only. TRB sequencing was also done on up to about 3 additional blood samples from 2 to 5.2 years after transplant in 3 patients, and on pretransplant blood from a handful of patients. TRB sequencing was performed on blood from all 30 or so PTCy patients with 1-year posttransplant specimens. Public TRB sequences were checked against a database of over 3,500 sequences associated with responses to pathogens, tumor antigens, self-antigens and alloantigens. Overall study outcomes, separate from this receptor: The TRB repertoires of T cells infiltrating skin or the GI tract showed only limited overlap with the TRB repertoires found in blood. Donor-recipient similarity was low at 1-2 months but rose over the first year, and later blood repertoires were often dominated by donor CD8+ memory clones. Across 45 or so patients, TRB clonality was highly associated with recipient CMV seropositivity and CMV reactivation, and PTCy diversity was similar to diversity in CNI/methotrexate controls.

After removal of 2 bases from V and 4 bases from J, the junction retains 8 bases not matched to a gene. The CDR3 runs 17 amino acids, cysteine and phenylalanine included. The kept DNA is CDR3 alone, 51 bases in frame from the first base. The germline V gene encodes CDR1 SGHTA and CDR2 FQGNSA. Sequences were derived from PBMCs, sampled about 1,800 days after allogeneic stem cell transplant with posttransplant cyclophosphamide. The TCR sequence derives from a female patient aged 50 to 60 who received an allogeneic stem cell transplant from a related donor, was CMV-positive, and had no GVHD. After transplantation, some T cells may belong to the graft donor instead of the recipient. The rearranged segments are TRBV7-2 and TRBJ1-2; the central 12 bases match TRBD1. In nucleotides, the sequence is TGTGCCAGCAGCTTATGGGGACCGGGACAGGGGGCCTATGGCTACACCTTC. Its translation reads: CASSLWGPGQGAYGYTF.